This T cell receptor (beta chain) was obtained from a study of T cells after yellow fever vaccination. The junction had 2 bases not matched to a gene; V was cut back by 5 bases and J by 9 bases. The CDR3 extends over 12 amino acids. Study results and limitations: Boosting was followed by the reappearance of most primary-vaccination clones (roughly 95% CD4, under 90% CD8). The secondary response showed a weaker magnitude and a faster peak, day 5 versus 15. A small share of clonotypes appeared in both CD4 and CD8 compartments.

This clonotype has a handful of counts. As yet, its antigen is unknown. Production of TCR cDNA was by 5'RACE template switching, which also added a universal primer site and UMIs. TCRdb re-called the 5' RACE reads with MiXCR, one entry per CDR3 protein. The sample comprises hundreds of thousands of distinct CDR3 sequences, around 12% of which are singletons, and approximately 15% rests with the top ten. Source: PBMCs, taken on the day of the yellow fever booster vaccination. V gene TRBV12-3 or TRBV12-4 combines with J gene TRBJ2-2, with 8 bases that match TRBD2. The origin of this receptor is a man younger than 45 who received the YFV17D yellow fever vaccine. CDR3 sequence: CASSRLAWELFF. DNA for the CDR3: TGTGCCAGCAGTAGACTAGCGTGGGAGCTGTTTTTT.